The 5 T cell receptor beta chains presented below share a single source sample, sequenced in a study of cytomegalovirus exposure and HLA in healthy donors. Vbeta (60) and Jbeta (13) primers were used in the PCR. Profiled with immunoSEQ multiplex PCR; TCRdb holds only in-frame clones, not every one. This table has about 120,000 clones, around 75% appearing once. Sequenced material: PBMCs. These receptors came from a woman younger than 35 in good health and CMV-seronegative.

V is TRBV29-1 and J is TRBJ1-2, with D hard to call. Germline V CDR1 and CDR2: SQVTM, ANQGSEA. This CDR3 is built from 13 residues. V was cut by 3 bases and J by 8 bases, with 16 bases left in between. CDR3 DNA sequence: TGCAGCGTTGAGGACCCAGACTATGGGGGCTACACCTTC. Translation: CSVEDPDYGGYTF.

There are a few counts of this clone. The chain joins TRBV10-1 to TRBJ2-3; 10 bases agree with TRBD2. The CDR3 runs to 15 residues. The V segment lost 3 bases and the J segment 2 bases; nucleotides outside the gene matches: 2. Germline V CDR1 and CDR2: WNHNN, SYGVQD (reference sequence). Written as DNA, the CDR3 is TGCGCCAGCAGTGATGGACTAGCGGTCACAGATACGCAGTATTTT. As protein: CASSDGLAVTDTQYF.

J is TRBJ2-7 and V is TRBV5-1; possibly TRBD1 for D (5 bases). The germline V gene encodes CDR1 SGHRS and CDR2 YFSETQ. This CDR3 has 15 amino acids. V was cut by 0 bases and J by 2 bases, with 12 bases left in between. This CDR3 is CASSLALDTTYEQYF. The DNA for the CDR3 is TGCGCCAGCAGCTTGGCCTTGGACACGACCTACGAGCAGTACTTC.

This clone was observed a handful of times. The chain joins TRBV19 to TRBJ2-7; TRBD1 matches at 11 bases. The CDR3 runs 16 residues. Looked up from germline, CDR1 is LNHDA and CDR2 is SQIVND (reference sequence). After removal of 4 bases from V and 3 bases from J, the junction contained 8 bases not matched to a gene. The CDR3 loop reads CASSTRDRGSHYEQYF. The CDR3 coding sequence is TGTGCCAGTAGTACCCGGGACAGGGGGAGTCACTACGAGCAGTACTTC. The full variable domain, in which reference TRBV19 and TRBJ2-7 provide the parts outside the CDR3, is DGGITQSPKYLFRKEGQNVTLSCEQNLNHDAMYWYRQDPGQGLRLIYYSQIVNDFQKGDIAEGYSVSREKKESFPLTVTSAQKNPTAFYLCASSTRDRGSHYEQYFGPGTRLTVT.

The V call is TRBV27, the J call TRBJ1-6; D gene ambiguous. Trimming left V 0 bases short and J 5 bases short, with 11 bases between. The CDR3 is made up of 16 amino acids. Germline CDR1 MNHEY, CDR2 SMNVEV (reference sequence). CDR3 amino acids: CASSLSPGNNNSPLHF. The CDR3 DNA sequence: TGTGCCAGCAGTTTATCCCCGGGGAACAATAATTCACCCCTCCACTTT.